This is a list of T cell receptor beta chains from one sample in a study of shared clonotypes between healthy human individuals. Generated by immunoSEQ multiplex PCR, the TCRdb table keeps only in-frame clones and is missing some. Of roughly 380,000 clones listed, about 97% are singletons. Sample: memory CD8+ T cells sorted from blood. The source is a man aged 30-40 years in good health. Each CDR3 is given with its conserved first and last residue. Fields, in order: clone size, J gene, D gene, V gene, CDR3 DNA, CDR3 protein. A D gene is named only where the DNA matches it firmly. Some rows mark clone size as missing; the rest say once, few, many or name a class of expanded clone.

size: once; J: TRBJ2-2; D: TRBD2; V: TRBV9; DNA: TGTGCCAGCAGCGGGACTAGCGGGAGTGGCACCGGGGAGCTGTTTTTT; CDR3: CASSGTSGSGTGELFF
size: -; J: TRBJ2-1; D: TRBD2; V: TRBV18; DNA: TGTGCCAGCTCACAAACACTAGCGGAACTCTACAATGAGCAGTTCTTC; CDR3: CASSQTLAELYNEQFF
size: -; J: TRBJ2-5; D: -; V: TRBV30; DNA: TGTGCCTGGAACGGGGTGTGGGAAGAGACCCAGTACTTC; CDR3: CAWNGVWEETQYF
size: once; J: TRBJ1-3; D: -; V: TRBV30; DNA: TGTGCCTGGAGTCAGACCGAAACCCTCTCTGGAAACACCATATATTTT; CDR3: CAWSQTETLSGNTIYF
size: -; J: TRBJ2-3; D: -; V: TRBV6-1; DNA: TGTGCCAGCAAATCTAGCACAGATACGCAGTATTTT; CDR3: CASKSSTDTQYF
size: -; J: TRBJ1-2; D: TRBD1; V: TRBV19; DNA: TGTGCCAGTAAACGGGACGACAGGGGCTATGGCTACACCTTC; CDR3: CASKRDDRGYGYTF
size: -; J: TRBJ1-1; D: TRBD1; V: TRBV4-1; DNA: TGCGCCAGCAGCCCGACCCGGACAGGGGGCTTTAACACTGAAGCTTTCTTT; CDR3: CASSPTRTGGFNTEAFF
size: once; J: TRBJ1-2; D: -; V: TRBV28; DNA: TGTGCCAGCAGCGCCCTTCAGGTGTTTGGCTACACCTTC; CDR3: CASSALQVFGYTF
size: -; J: TRBJ1-5; D: -; V: TRBV28; DNA: TGTGCCAGCAGTCCATTGGGGGGCAGGCAGCCCCAGCATTTT; CDR3: CASSPLGGRQPQHF
size: -; J: TRBJ1-5; D: -; V: TRBV5-7; DNA: TGTGCCAGCAGCTTGGACAACCTTAGCAATCAGCCCCAGCATTTT; CDR3: CASSLDNLSNQPQHF
size: -; J: TRBJ2-2; D: -; V: TRBV29-1; DNA: TGCAGCGTTGGGGTGGTCGGCGGGGAGCTGTTTTTT; CDR3: CSVGVVGGELFF
size: -; J: TRBJ2-1; D: -; V: TRBV7-9; DNA: TGTGCCAGCAGCTTACCTGGCAGGCTAGCGTCCTACAATGAGCAGTTCTTC; CDR3: CASSLPGRLASYNEQFF
size: -; J: TRBJ2-5; D: -; V: TRBV7-9; DNA: TGTGCCAGCAGCCCCAAGCTAGCACCCGGGGAGACCCAGTACTTC; CDR3: CASSPKLAPGETQYF
size: -; J: TRBJ1-2; D: -; V: TRBV6-5; DNA: TGTACCAGCAGACTAGGGGGTTCTAACTATGGCTACACCTTC; CDR3: CTSRLGGSNYGYTF
size: -; J: TRBJ2-1; D: -; V: TRBV28; DNA: TGTGCCAGCGCCATGGGTACTAGTTCTCCCTACAATGAGCAGTTCTTC; CDR3: CASAMGTSSPYNEQFF
size: -; J: TRBJ2-1; D: -; V: TRBV9; DNA: TGTGCCAGCAGCGATACAGGGTTTGAGCAGTTCTTC; CDR3: CASSDTGFEQFF
size: -; J: TRBJ2-3; D: -; V: TRBV10-3; DNA: TGTGCCATCAGTGACGAGGGTAGGAGCACAGATACGCAGTATTTT; CDR3: CAISDEGRSTDTQYF
size: -; J: TRBJ2-3; D: TRBD2; V: TRBV11-2; DNA: TGTGCCAGCAGCTTAGCTAGCGGGAGCACAGATACGCAGTATTTT; CDR3: CASSLASGSTDTQYF
size: once; J: TRBJ2-2; D: -; V: TRBV10-2; DNA: TGCGCCAGCAACTACCAAAACACCGGGGAGCTGTTTTTT; CDR3: CASNYQNTGELFF
size: -; J: TRBJ1-5; D: -; V: TRBV28; DNA: TGTGCCAGCACCCCCTCGGTGGGGTGGGGCAATCAGCCCCAGCATTTT; CDR3: CASTPSVGWGNQPQHF
size: once; J: TRBJ2-1; D: -; V: TRBV18; DNA: TGTGCCAGCTCACCACAATGGGGGGGCGCGGGCAATGAGCAGTTCTTC; CDR3: CASSPQWGGAGNEQFF
size: -; J: TRBJ2-7; D: -; V: TRBV12-5; DNA: TGTGCTAGTGGTTTGGCCCTGACAGGCCCAACCTACGAGCAGTACTTC; CDR3: CASGLALTGPTYEQYF
size: -; J: TRBJ1-1; D: -; V: TRBV27; DNA: TGTGCCAGCAGTTTCGGGACTGAAGCTTTCTTT; CDR3: CASSFGTEAFF
size: -; J: TRBJ2-2; D: TRBD2; V: TRBV15; DNA: TGTGCCACCAGCAGAGAGGGGGTGGCTAGCGGAAACACCGGGGAGCTGTTTTTT; CDR3: CATSREGVASGNTGELFF
size: -; J: TRBJ2-5; D: TRBD2; V: TRBV29-1; DNA: TGCAGCGTAGCAGGGACTAGATATACCCAGTACTTC; CDR3: CSVAGTRYTQYF
size: -; J: TRBJ2-1; D: TRBD2; V: TRBV27; DNA: TGTGCCAGCAGCCCCCCTAGCGGGAGGTTAAATGAGCAGTTCTTC; CDR3: CASSPPSGRLNEQFF